Below, 21 T cell receptor beta chains from the same sample are listed, as sequenced in a study of cytomegalovirus exposure and HLA in healthy donors. It was with 60 Vbeta and 13 Jbeta primers that the PCR ran. Data came from immunoSEQ multiplex PCR; TCRdb stores just in-frame clones and leaves some out. The data show 40,000 to 50,000 clones, and the top ten clones hold about 2%. Sequenced input: PBMCs. These receptors originate from a woman in her thirties or forties in good health and CMV-seronegative.

Note on this clone: Its ends do not fully match the called genes, so a read error is possible. The V gene is TRBV2, the J gene TRBJ2-5, with D unresolved. The germline gives CDR1 SNHLY, CDR2 FYNNEI. This CDR3 has 12 amino acids. The CDR3 region is CASSVNQENQYF. The CDR3 DNA follows: TGTGCCAGCAGTGTTAACCAAGAGAACCAGTACTTC.

The chain recombines TRBV7-2 with TRBJ2-5, with 9 bases lining up with TRBD2. The germline V gene has CDR1 SGHTA and CDR2 FQGNSA. V shed 1 base, J shed 7 bases, and the junction held 4 bases outside the gene matches. There are 14 residues in the CDR3. In nucleotides, the CDR3 is TGTGCCAGCAGCTTAGGGTCTAGCGGGGCGACCCAGTACTTC. This sequence encodes CASSLGSSGATQYF.

V usage is TRBV6-6 and J usage is TRBJ1-4; no clear D gene. The V end lost 5 bases, the J end lost 4 bases, and 5 bases lay between the germline ends. This CDR3 is 12 amino acids long. The germline gives CDR1 MNHNY, CDR2 SVGAGI (reference sequence). Here the CDR3 DNA reads TGTGCCAGCAGTCCGGTTAATGAAAAACTGTTTTTT. This sequence encodes CASSPVNEKLFF.

Written as DNA, the CDR3 is TGTGCCAGCAGCTTAAACGGTGCGGCCCCCGGGGAGCTGTTTTTT. Translating gives CASSLNGAAPGELFF. The chain combines TRBV7-3 with TRBJ2-2; D not resolved. CDR1 and CDR2 from the germline V gene are SGHTA and FQGTGA. V gave up 1 base and J gave up 6 bases, with 12 bases separating them. The CDR3 has 15 residues.

The rearrangement joins TRBV30 to TRBJ2-3, with 9 bases identical to TRBD2. Per germline, CDR1 GTSNPN and CDR2 SVGIG (reference sequence). This CDR3 spans 14 amino acids. The V and J ends lost 0 bases and 3 bases, in that order; junction bases with no gene match: 1. The CDR3 loop is CAWSVAGGTDTQYF. CDR3 DNA sequence: TGTGCCTGGAGTGTAGCGGGAGGAACAGATACGCAGTATTTT.

CDR3 sequence (DNA): TGTGCCAGCTCGCCTACAGGGGGCGCTCCCTATGGCTACACCTTC. Translation: CASSPTGGAPYGYTF. This rearrangement joins TRBV18 to TRBJ1-2; 9 bases map to TRBD1. Germline values: CDR1 KGHSH, CDR2 LQKENI. The CDR3 is 15 residues long. The junction had 9 bases not matched to a gene; V was cut back by 6 bases and J by 4 bases.

This rearrangement joins TRBV4-2 to TRBJ2-1, with 7 bases that match TRBD1. Trimming took 7 bases from V and 4 from J; bases not matched to a gene: 7. CDR1 is LGHNA and CDR2 is YNFKEQ in the germline V gene. CDR3 length: 14 residues. Written as DNA, the CDR3 is TGTGCCAGCACCCCGGGACAGATGTACAATGAGCAGTTCTTC. Translation: CASTPGQMYNEQFF.

The V and J genes are TRBV5-1 and TRBJ2-2; TRBD2 matches 15 bases. Germline loops: CDR1 SGHRS, CDR2 YFSETQ. Unmatched junction bases numbered 9, after V lost 0 bases and J lost 3 bases. The CDR3 runs to 20 residues. DNA of the CDR3: TGCGCCAGCAGCTTGGATACCGGGACTAGCGGGAGGCGATACACCGGGGAGCTGTTTTTT. It specifies CASSLDTGTSGRRYTGELFF.

V gene TRBV5-1 combines with J gene TRBJ1-2; no clear D gene. V gave up 0 bases and J gave up 7 bases, with 10 bases separating them. This CDR3 comprises 13 residues. Per germline, CDR1 SGHRS and CDR2 YFSETQ. The CDR3 DNA reads as TGCGCCAGCAGCTTGGAGGCAGGCAGTGGCTACACCTTC. This codes for CASSLEAGSGYTF.

This chain connects TRBV10-3 to TRBJ2-7; D is unresolved. Per the germline V gene, CDR1 is ENHRY and CDR2 is SYGVKD. This CDR3 is 14 amino acids long. Trimming left V 0 bases short and J 4 bases short, with 10 bases between. The CDR3 region is CAISESSRPYEQYF. The CDR3 DNA sequence: TGTGCCATCAGTGAGTCGTCGCGGCCATACGAGCAGTACTTC.

This chain uses TRBV19 with TRBJ2-5, with 9 bases lining up with TRBD1. The CDR3 spans 12 residues. Losses at the gene ends were 10 bases for V and 7 bases for J; bases not matched to a gene: 7. Looked up from germline, CDR1 is LNHDA and CDR2 is SQIVND (reference sequence). The CDR3 nucleotides read TGTGCCACTGGGACAGGGACGGTGACCCAGTACTTC. Residues: CATGTGTVTQYF.

The chain uses TRBV5-1 and TRBJ1-6; 10 bases are a match to TRBD1. This CDR3 is 14 amino acids long. Germline CDR1 and CDR2: SGHRS and YFSETQ. V lost 4 bases, J lost 7 bases, and 2 bases stayed unmatched. CDR3 DNA: TGCGCCAGCAGCCCGGGACAGGGGAATTCACCCCTCCACTTT. Translating it yields CASSPGQGNSPLHF. Full variable domain (outside the CDR3, taken from reference TRBV5-1 and TRBJ1-6): KAGVTQTPRYLIKTRGQQVTLSCSPISGHRSVSWYQQTPGQGLQFLFEYFSETQRNKGNFPGRFSGRQFSNSRSEMNVSTLELGDSALYLCASSPGQGNSPLHFGNGTRLTVT.

Concerning this clone: An end of the junction differs from the germline gene, which may be a read error. The chain carries TRBV7-3 and TRBJ1-1; a possible D gene is TRBD1 (5 bases). The CDR3 runs to 15 residues. Germline V gene sequence: CDR1 SGHTA, CDR2 FQGTGA. The CDR3 coding sequence is TGTGCCAGCAGCTTAACGTATTTTCCGGACACTGAAGATTTCTTT. Translating it yields CASSLTYFPDTEDFF.

This chain links TRBV5-1 with TRBJ2-7; maybe TRBD1 (5 bases). Germline-derived CDR1 and CDR2 are SGHRS and YFSETQ. This CDR3 has 14 amino acids. Trimming removed 9 bases from V and 3 bases from J, with 19 bases in between. CDR3 sequence: CANHLLCDSYEQYF. The DNA for the CDR3 is TGCGCCAACCACCTTCTATGTGACAGCTACGAGCAGTACTTC.

As for this clone: Relative to the germline gene, one junction end is altered; a read error may explain this. The V call is TRBV20-1, the J call TRBJ2-1; D gene ambiguous. The length of the CDR3 is 10 residues. CDR1 DFQATT and CDR2 SNEGSKA come from the germline V gene (reference sequence). The CDR3 sequence: CSAKNNKQFF. CDR3 DNA sequence: TGCAGTGCTAAAAACAATAAGCAGTTCTTC.

A note on this clone: The junction differs from germline at one of its ends, possibly a read error. V usage is TRBV7-9 and J usage is TRBJ1-1; tentatively, D is TRBD1 (6 bases). There are 13 residues in the CDR3. Germline CDR1 SEHNR, CDR2 FQNEAQ (reference sequence). This chain's CDR3 is CASSRDTGTEDFF. The CDR3 bases are TGTGCCAGCAGCCGGGACACAGGCACTGAAGATTTCTTT.

The CDR3 loop is CASSLPSGRASEQFF. The CDR3 bases are TGTGCCAGCAGCTTGCCCAGCGGGAGGGCAAGTGAGCAGTTCTTC. J is TRBJ2-1 and V is TRBV5-4; TRBD2 aligns across 10 bases. CDR1 and CDR2 (germline): SGHNT, YYREEE (reference sequence). The V segment lost 1 base and the J segment 9 bases; nucleotides outside the gene matches: 7. There are 15 residues in the CDR3.

The chain couples TRBV9 to TRBJ1-6, with D maybe TRBD1 (5 bases). The CDR3 runs to 14 residues. With 0 bases removed from V and 7 bases from J, the gap between germline ends came to 8 bases. In germline, CDR1 is SGDLS, CDR2 YYNGEE. Here the CDR3 reads CASSVEPGNSPLHF. The CDR3 DNA sequence: TGTGCCAGCAGCGTAGAGCCAGGGAATTCACCCCTCCACTTT.

This rearrangement joins TRBV7-2 to TRBJ2-7; 10 bases line up with TRBD1. The junction had 5 bases not matched to a gene; V was cut back by 1 base and J by 5 bases. The CDR3 contains 15 residues. CDR1 SGHTA and CDR2 FQGNSA come from the germline V gene. The CDR3 sequence is CASSLGQGAHHEQYF. The CDR3, as DNA: TGTGCCAGCAGCTTAGGACAGGGGGCGCACCACGAGCAGTACTTC.

As concerns this clone: The same CDR3 is also encoded by other DNA sequences in this sample. The gene calls are TRBV4-2 and TRBJ1-1; D is uncertain. CDR1 LGHNA and CDR2 YNFKEQ come from the germline V gene. This CDR3 region has 14 residues. The V and J ends lost 4 bases and 4 bases respectively, with 13 bases between them. The CDR3: CASSPGRARTEAFF. DNA of the CDR3: TGTGCCAGCAGCCCGGGAAGGGCTCGCACTGAAGCTTTCTTT.

The rearrangement joins TRBV19 to TRBJ1-1; no firm D call. There are 14 residues in the CDR3. V was cut by 3 bases and J by 0 bases, with 8 bases left in between. Germline-derived CDR1 and CDR2 are LNHDA and SQIVND (reference sequence). This CDR3 reads CASSMNSLNTEAFF. In DNA, the CDR3 is TGTGCCAGTAGTATGAACAGCCTGAACACTGAAGCTTTCTTT. Full variable domain (remainder filled in from reference TRBV19 and TRBJ1-1): DGGITQSPKYLFRKEGQNVTLSCEQNLNHDAMYWYRQDPGQGLRLIYYSQIVNDFQKGDIAEGYSVSREKKESFPLTVTSAQKNPTAFYLCASSMNSLNTEAFFGQGTRLTVV.